Following are 24 T cell receptor beta chains from one sample sequenced in a study of cytomegalovirus exposure and HLA in healthy donors. Both 60 Vbeta primers and 13 Jbeta primers went into the PCR. The method was immunoSEQ multiplex PCR; TCRdb's version includes in-frame clones alone and lacks a portion of them. The table for this sample gives more than 75,000 clones. Sequenced sample: PBMCs. The source of these receptors is a man aged 50 or older in good health and CMV-seropositive.

The DNA of the CDR3 is TGTGCCAGCAGCTCCACAGCAGGGGTTAGAGATGGCTACACCTTC. Protein sequence: CASSSTAGVRDGYTF. This chain connects TRBV9 to TRBJ1-2; D is perhaps TRBD1 (6 bases). The CDR3 runs to 15 residues. Germline V gives CDR1 SGDLS, CDR2 YYNGEE. Trimming took 4 bases from V and 6 from J, leaving 19 bases between them.

The chain combines TRBV9 with TRBJ1-1; D is uncertain. In germline, CDR1 is SGDLS, CDR2 YYNGEE. V lost 0 bases and J 5 bases, leaving 11 bases between the germline ends. The CDR3 length is 14 residues. CDR3: CASSVGPAPTEAFF. CDR3 nucleotide sequence: TGTGCCAGCAGCGTAGGCCCCGCGCCTACTGAAGCTTTCTTT.

The CDR3 DNA follows: TGTGCCAGCAGTGGAGGAGGGTCAGATACGCAGTATTTT. Translating gives CASSGGGSDTQYF. The chain joins TRBV9 to TRBJ2-3; possible D gene TRBD2, 6 bases. V was trimmed by 5 bases and J by 4 bases, leaving 11 bases between them. The CDR3 covers 13 residues. From germline, CDR1 is SGDLS and CDR2 YYNGEE.

About this clone itself: The germline gene is not matched at one end of the junction; a read error may be the cause. The chain links TRBV4-2 to TRBJ2-1; 7 bases agree with TRBD2. The CDR3 is 17 amino acids. Germline V gene data show CDR1 as LGHNA and CDR2 as YNFKEQ. Written as DNA, the CDR3 is TGTGCCAGCAGCCTAGCGGGCTTACAGGCCTCCGACAATGAGCAGTTCTTC. Amino acids: CASSLAGLQASDNEQFF.

The rearrangement uses TRBV28 and TRBJ2-7, with 8 bases fitting TRBD1. CDR1 MDHEN and CDR2 SYDVKM come from the germline V gene. This CDR3 spans 14 amino acids. The junction had 7 bases not matched to a gene; V was cut back by 4 bases and J by 5 bases. The CDR3 sequence: CASSSGQGLDEQYV. The CDR3 nucleotides read TGTGCCAGCAGTTCCGGACAGGGCCTGGACGAGCAGTACGTC.

V and J are TRBV7-2 and TRBJ2-3; the D is unclear. The CDR3 is 15 amino acids. The V end was cut by 5 bases, the J end by 2 bases, with 14 bases between. Germline CDR1 is SGHTA and CDR2 is FQGNSA. CDR3: CASSPTKTYTDTQYF. CDR3 DNA sequence: TGTGCCAGCAGCCCTACGAAAACCTACACAGATACGCAGTATTTT. Full variable domain (missing parts from reference TRBV7-2 and TRBJ2-3): GAGVSQSPSNKVTEKGKDVELRCDPISGHTALYWYRQSLGQGLEFLIYFQGNSAPDKSGLPSDRFSAERTGGSVSTLTIQRTQQEDSAVYLCASSPTKTYTDTQYFGPGTRLTVL.

The chain combines TRBV5-5 with TRBJ1-2, with a weak D call TRBD1 (5 bases). The V and J ends lost 1 base and 7 bases respectively, with 14 bases between them. Germline assignment: CDR1 SGHKS and CDR2 YYEKEE (reference sequence). The CDR3 totals 14 residues. The CDR3 sequence: CASSLTGGGTGYTF. In nucleotides, the CDR3 is TGTGCCAGCAGCTTGACCGGGGGAGGGACTGGCTACACCTTC.

This rearrangement joins TRBV25-1 to TRBJ1-4; no clear D. The CDR3 is 12 amino acids. The germline gives CDR1 MGHDK, CDR2 SYGVNS. With 8 bases removed from V and 5 bases from J, the gap between germline ends came to 9 bases. For the CDR3, the DNA is TGTGCCAGCCAGAACAAGAATGAAAAACTGTTTTTT. It yields the protein CASQNKNEKLFF.

The chain employs TRBV7-3 and TRBJ2-3; D perhaps matches TRBD1 (6 bases). Trimming removed 4 bases from V and 2 bases from J, with 10 bases in between. The CDR3 totals 14 residues. Germline V CDR1 and CDR2: SGHTA, FQGTGA. The CDR3 region has the DNA TGTGCCAGCAGCTACAGGGCAATCACAGATACGCAGTATTTT. It encodes CASSYRAITDTQYF.

The V and J genes are TRBV18 and TRBJ2-7, with D perhaps matching TRBD2 (6 bases). The V and J ends lost 6 bases and 4 bases respectively, with 22 bases between them. There are 16 residues in the CDR3. The germline V gene has CDR1 KGHSH and CDR2 LQKENI. The CDR3: CASSPAVASGGYEQYV. In DNA form, the CDR3 reads TGTGCCAGCTCCCCAGCGGTGGCGAGCGGAGGGTACGAGCAGTACGTC.

This rearrangement joins TRBV5-4 to TRBJ2-2, with a tentative D call TRBD1 (7 bases). V was trimmed by 7 bases and J by 1 base, leaving 17 bases between them. The V gene's germline CDR1 is SGHNT and CDR2 YYREEE (reference sequence). This CDR3 spans 16 amino acids. The CDR3 DNA sequence: TGTGCCAGCGGGCAGGGGGGACCCCTGAACACCGGGGAGCTGTTTTTT. It yields the protein CASGQGGPLNTGELFF.

This chain connects TRBV7-2 to TRBJ2-7, with 10 bases matching TRBD2. This CDR3 comprises 17 residues. After removal of 4 bases from V and 0 bases from J, the junction contained 9 bases not matched to a gene. The germline CDR1 and CDR2 sequences are SGHTA and FQGNSA. The CDR3 nucleotides are TGTGCCAGCAGCTGGGCCAGGACTAGCGGATCCTCCTACGAGCAGTACTTC. This sequence encodes CASSWARTSGSSYEQYF.

V is TRBV6-1 and J is TRBJ1-2, with D possibly matching TRBD1 (5 bases). Trimming took off 4 bases at V and 4 bases at J, with 19 bases between the two ends. CDR1 is MNHNS and CDR2 is SASEGT in the germline V gene. The length of the CDR3 is 16 residues. The chain's CDR3 is CASSAPSGGGSYGYTF. Written as DNA, the CDR3 is TGTGCCAGCAGTGCCCCCTCCGGGGGAGGGAGCTATGGCTACACCTTC.

J is TRBJ2-2 and V is TRBV10-3; 7 bases match TRBD1. V gave up 9 bases and J gave up 0 bases; unmatched junction bases: 7. This CDR3 contains 15 residues. Germline lookup yields CDR1 ENHRY and CDR2 SYGVKD. The CDR3 coding sequence is TGTGCCATTTCCTTGGACAGGACGAACACCGGGGAGCTGTTTTTT. This translates into CAISLDRTNTGELFF.

The chain recombines TRBV6-5 with TRBJ2-5, with TRBD2 identical over 11 bases. J lost 4 bases, V lost 0 bases, and 4 bases had no gene match. This CDR3 region has 16 residues. Germline-derived CDR1 and CDR2 are MNHEY and SVGAGI. CDR3 loop: CASSYSGLAGGETQYF. CDR3 DNA sequence: TGTGCCAGCAGTTACTCGGGGCTAGCGGGAGGAGAGACCCAGTACTTC.

This chain uses TRBV11-2 with TRBJ1-1; D not resolved. CDR1 SGHAT and CDR2 FQNNGV come from the germline V gene. V lost 5 bases to trimming and J lost 4 bases, with 8 bases between them. This CDR3 is built from 12 residues. Here the CDR3 DNA reads TGTGCCAGCAGCCTCTGGAGCACTGAAGCTTTCTTT. Amino acid sequence: CASSLWSTEAFF.

The V gene is TRBV7-8, the J gene TRBJ1-1; 7 bases align to TRBD1. Germline assignment: CDR1 SGHVS and CDR2 FQNEAQ. V gave up 5 bases and J gave up 4 bases; unmatched junction bases: 4. The CDR3 totals 13 residues. The CDR3, as DNA: TGTGCCAGCAGCCCGGGACAGACCACTGAAGCTTTCTTT. It is translated as CASSPGQTTEAFF.

The CDR3 loop is CASSQAGTGGYEQYF. The CDR3, as DNA: TGCGCCAGCAGCCAAGCAGGGACAGGGGGCTACGAGCAGTACTTC. V and J are TRBV4-3 and TRBJ2-7; TRBD1 aligns across 11 bases. The CDR3 covers 15 residues. CDR1 and CDR2 (germline): LGHNA, YSLEER. V was pared by 1 base and J by 3 bases, with 2 bases of the junction left unmatched.

This sequence joins TRBV14 and TRBJ2-7; 8 positions match TRBD2. The V gene end was trimmed by 0 bases and the J gene end by 0 bases; junction bases not matched to a gene: 7. Germline CDR1 SGHDN, CDR2 FVKESK. This CDR3 has 17 residues. CDR3 amino acids: CASSQEFGGRTSYEQYF. For the CDR3, the DNA is TGTGCCAGCAGCCAAGAATTCGGCGGGAGGACCTCCTACGAGCAGTACTTC.

The V call is TRBV9, the J call TRBJ1-2; 7 nucleotides line up with TRBD1. Germline CDR1 and CDR2: SGDLS and YYNGEE. The CDR3 loop spans 16 amino acids. V was clipped by 4 bases and J by 5 bases; unmatched bases: 14. DNA of the CDR3: TGTGCCAGCAGCTCCCGACAGGGTGGTACGGGGTATGGCTACACCTTC. Protein sequence: CASSSRQGGTGYGYTF.

The rearrangement links TRBV6-5 to TRBJ1-6; D is ambiguous. Trimming stripped 0 bases from V and 9 bases from J, with 6 bases between. This CDR3 is built from 13 residues. Germline values: CDR1 MNHEY, CDR2 SVGAGI. CDR3 in amino acids: CASSYSSRSPLHF. CDR3 in DNA: TGTGCCAGCAGTTACTCGAGCCGTTCACCCCTCCACTTT.

The chain carries TRBV18 and TRBJ1-2, with a tentative D call TRBD1 (6 bases). This CDR3 is 18 amino acids long. Trimming pared 0 bases from V and 4 bases from J, leaving 21 bases between. Germline assignment: CDR1 KGHSH and CDR2 LQKENI. The chain's CDR3 is CASSPPRLGQGYSYGYTF. DNA of the CDR3: TGTGCCAGCTCACCACCCCGGCTCGGGCAGGGGTACTCCTATGGCTACACCTTC.

The rearrangement joins TRBV4-2 to TRBJ2-7; D is unclear. CDR3 length: 14 amino acids. Germline loops: CDR1 LGHNA, CDR2 YNFKEQ. Trimming pared 0 bases from V and 1 base from J, leaving 7 bases between. DNA of the CDR3: TGTGCCAGCAGCCAAGATCCCATGTCCTACGAGCAGTACTTC. Its protein product is CASSQDPMSYEQYF.

The rearrangement joins TRBV11-3 to TRBJ1-2; 8 positions match TRBD1. The CDR3 spans 15 residues. Germline V gives CDR1 SGHNT, CDR2 YENEEA. The junction had 10 bases not matched to a gene; V was cut back by 3 bases and J by 7 bases. The DNA for the CDR3 is TGTGCCAGCAGCTTCAAAGGGACAGGTGACGTTGGCTACACCTTC. Its protein is CASSFKGTGDVGYTF.